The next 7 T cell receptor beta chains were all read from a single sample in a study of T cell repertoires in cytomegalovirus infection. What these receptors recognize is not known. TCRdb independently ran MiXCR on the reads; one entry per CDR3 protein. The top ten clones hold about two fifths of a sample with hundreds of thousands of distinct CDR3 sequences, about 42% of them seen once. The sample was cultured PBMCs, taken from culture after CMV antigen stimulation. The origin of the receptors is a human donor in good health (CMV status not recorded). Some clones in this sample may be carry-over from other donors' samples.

CDR3 residues: CASSLDTGSPLHF. CDR3 DNA: TGTGCCAGCAGCTTAGACACGGGTTCACCCCTCCACTTT. The gene calls are TRBV7-9 and TRBJ1-6; the D is unclear. Per germline, CDR1 SEHNR and CDR2 FQNEAQ (reference sequence). The length of the CDR3 is 13 residues. Trimming pared 1 base from V and 9 bases from J, leaving 7 bases between.

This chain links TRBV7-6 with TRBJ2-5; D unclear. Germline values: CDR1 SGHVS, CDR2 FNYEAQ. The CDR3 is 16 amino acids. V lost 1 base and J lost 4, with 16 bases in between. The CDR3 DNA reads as TGTGCCAGCAGCTTAGAACCAGACGAATTGACAGAGACCCAGTACTTC. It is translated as CASSLEPDELTETQYF.

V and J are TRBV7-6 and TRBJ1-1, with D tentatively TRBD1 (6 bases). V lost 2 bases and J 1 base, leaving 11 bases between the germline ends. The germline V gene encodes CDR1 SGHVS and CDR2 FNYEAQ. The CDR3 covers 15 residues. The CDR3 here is CASSLSVRGNTEAFF. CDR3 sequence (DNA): TGTGCCAGCAGCTTATCTGTCAGGGGGAACACTGAAGCTTTCTTT. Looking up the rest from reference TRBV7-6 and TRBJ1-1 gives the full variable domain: GAGVSQSPRYKVTKRGQDVALRCDPISGHVSLYWYRQALGQGPEFLTYFNYEAQQDKSGLPNDRFSAERPEGSISTLTIQRTEQRDSAMYRCASSLSVRGNTEAFFGQGTRLTVV.

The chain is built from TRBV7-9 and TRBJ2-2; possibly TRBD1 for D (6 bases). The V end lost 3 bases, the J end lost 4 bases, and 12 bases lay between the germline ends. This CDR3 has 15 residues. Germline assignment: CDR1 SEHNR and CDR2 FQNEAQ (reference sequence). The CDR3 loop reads CASSLGHGATGELFF. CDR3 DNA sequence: TGTGCCAGCAGCTTGGGACACGGGGCCACCGGGGAGCTGTTTTTT.

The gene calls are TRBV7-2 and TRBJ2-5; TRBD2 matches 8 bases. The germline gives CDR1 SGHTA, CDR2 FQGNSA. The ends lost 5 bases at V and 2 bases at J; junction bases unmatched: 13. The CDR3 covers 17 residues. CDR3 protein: CASSHGGVPSRQETQYF. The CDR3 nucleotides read TGTGCCAGCAGCCACGGGGGGGTTCCCTCGAGGCAAGAGACCCAGTACTTC.

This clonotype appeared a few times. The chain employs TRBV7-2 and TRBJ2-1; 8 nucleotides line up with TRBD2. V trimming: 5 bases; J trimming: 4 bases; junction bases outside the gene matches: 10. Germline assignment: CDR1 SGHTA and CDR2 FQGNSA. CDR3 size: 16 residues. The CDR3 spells CASSTAGGAGYNEQFF. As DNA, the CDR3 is TGTGCCAGCAGCACCGCGGGGGGCGCGGGATACAATGAGCAGTTCTTC.

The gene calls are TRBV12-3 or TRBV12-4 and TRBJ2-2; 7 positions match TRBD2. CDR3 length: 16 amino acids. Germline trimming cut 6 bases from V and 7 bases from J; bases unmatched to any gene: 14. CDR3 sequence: CASSLPFSRGGGELFF. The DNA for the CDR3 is TGTGCCAGCAGCCTCCCTTTTAGTCGCGGGGGCGGGGAGCTGTTTTTT.